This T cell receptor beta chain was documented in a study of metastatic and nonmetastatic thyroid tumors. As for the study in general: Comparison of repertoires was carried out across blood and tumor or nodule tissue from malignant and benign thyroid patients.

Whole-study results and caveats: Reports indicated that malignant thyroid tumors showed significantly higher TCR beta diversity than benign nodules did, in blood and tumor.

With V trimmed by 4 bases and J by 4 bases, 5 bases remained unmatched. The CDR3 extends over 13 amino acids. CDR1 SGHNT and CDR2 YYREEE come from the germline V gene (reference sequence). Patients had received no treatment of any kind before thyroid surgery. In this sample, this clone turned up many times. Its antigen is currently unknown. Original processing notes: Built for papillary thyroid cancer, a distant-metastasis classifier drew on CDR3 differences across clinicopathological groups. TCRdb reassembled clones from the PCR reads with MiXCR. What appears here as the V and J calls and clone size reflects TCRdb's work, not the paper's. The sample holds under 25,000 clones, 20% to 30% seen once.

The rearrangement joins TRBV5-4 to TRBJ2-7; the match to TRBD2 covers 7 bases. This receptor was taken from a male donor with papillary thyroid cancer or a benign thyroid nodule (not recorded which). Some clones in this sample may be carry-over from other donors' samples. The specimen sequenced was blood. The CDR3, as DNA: TGTGCCAGCAGCACGGGAGGAGGTTACGAGCAGTACTTC. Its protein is CASSTGGGYEQYF. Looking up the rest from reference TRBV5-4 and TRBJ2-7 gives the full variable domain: ETGVTQSPTHLIKTRGQQVTLRCSSQSGHNTVSWYQQALGQGPQFIFQYYREEENGRGNFPPRFSGLQFPNYSSELNVNALELDDSALYLCASSTGGGYEQYFGPGTRLTVT.